Presented here are 24 T cell receptor beta chains from one specimen sequenced in a study of shared clonotypes between healthy human individuals. This table comes from immunoSEQ multiplex PCR, and its TCRdb copy is limited to in-frame clones, with some not included. This table has millions of clones, 85% to 95% appearing once. Source material: naive CD4+ T cells from PBMCs. Described subset: CD45RA+ positively selected. Every receptor here comes from a man aged 18 to 29 in good health. Some clones in this sample may be carry-over from other donors' samples.

V is TRBV2 and J is TRBJ2-7; no definite D call. The CDR3 has 13 residues. Looked up from germline, CDR1 is SNHLY and CDR2 is FYNNEI. V lost 0 bases and J 6 bases, leaving 9 bases between the germline ends. CDR3: CASSEASLGEQYF. DNA for the CDR3: TGTGCCAGCAGTGAAGCCTCGCTAGGCGAGCAGTACTTC.

The CDR3 sequence is CASSLDVGDEQFF. The CDR3 DNA is TGTGCCAGCAGCCTGGACGTGGGGGATGAGCAGTTCTTC. The rearrangement links TRBV7-9 to TRBJ2-1; either TRBD1 or TRBD2 may supply D (5 bases each). Trimming pared 5 bases from V and 8 bases from J, leaving 13 bases between. Germline lookup yields CDR1 SEHNR and CDR2 FQNEAQ (reference sequence). The CDR3 has 13 residues.

About this clone: Other DNA sequences within the sample encode an identical CDR3. The chain is built from TRBV5-4 and TRBJ1-4; TRBD1 might be the D (6 bases). This CDR3 spans 13 amino acids. The V and J ends lost 0 bases and 6 bases respectively, with 6 bases between them. Per germline, CDR1 SGHNT and CDR2 YYREEE (reference sequence). Here the CDR3 DNA reads TGTGCCAGCAGCTTGGCAGGGGATGAAAAACTGTTTTTT. It encodes CASSLAGDEKLFF.

V gene TRBV14 combines with J gene TRBJ2-2; 9 bases map to TRBD2. This CDR3 comprises 15 residues. CDR1 is SGHDN and CDR2 is FVKESK in the germline V gene. The J segment lost 4 bases and the V segment lost 4 bases, leaving 4 bases of the junction unmatched. CDR3: CASSLAGVPTGELFF. The CDR3 DNA is TGTGCCAGCAGCCTAGCGGGAGTCCCCACCGGGGAGCTGTTTTTT.

The chain employs TRBV18 and TRBJ1-5; possible D gene TRBD1, 6 bases. V was pared by 3 bases and J by 0 bases, with 12 bases between. CDR1 and CDR2 (germline): KGHSH, LQKENI. CDR3 size: 16 residues. This CDR3 reads CASSPLDSLSNQPQHF. The CDR3 DNA follows: TGTGCCAGCTCACCTTTGGACAGCCTTAGCAATCAGCCCCAGCATTTT.

Only one count was recorded for this clone. The CDR3 coding sequence is TGTGCCAGCAGTCTACAGGGTTTGAGGGCAGATACGCAGTATTTT. Translating it yields CASSLQGLRADTQYF. V is TRBV6-5 and J is TRBJ2-3; D may be TRBD1 (6 bases). V shed 5 bases and J shed 4 bases, with 16 bases lying between them. Germline V gene lookup returns CDR1 MNHEY and CDR2 SVGAGI. The CDR3 spans 15 residues.

In regard to this clone: The sample contains more than one DNA sequence encoding this CDR3. The J gene is TRBJ1-2, the V gene TRBV2; D is unresolved. Germline V gene sequence: CDR1 SNHLY, CDR2 FYNNEI. The V gene lost 3 bases and the J gene lost 4 bases, with 9 bases spanning the gap. CDR3 length: 13 amino acids. CDR3 DNA: TGTGCCAGCAGTGAGGGTGTAGGCTATGGCTACACCTTC. Translated: CASSEGVGYGYTF.

The chain has TRBV25-1 and TRBJ1-2; tentatively, D is TRBD1 (6 bases). This CDR3 comprises 13 residues. Germline lookup yields CDR1 MGHDK and CDR2 SYGVNS. Deletions cut 3 bases from V and 5 bases from J, with 10 bases between. This CDR3 reads CASSDRGWYGYTF. The CDR3 coding sequence is TGTGCCAGCAGTGACAGGGGATGGTATGGCTACACCTTC.

As to this clone: Other nucleotide sequences from this sample produce the same CDR3. The V gene is TRBV7-9, the J gene TRBJ1-1, with TRBD1 identical over 10 bases. V lost 5 bases to trimming and J lost 2 bases; unmatched junction nucleotides: 5. Germline CDR1 and CDR2: SEHNR and FQNEAQ (reference sequence). CDR3 length equals 15 residues. CDR3 in DNA: TGTGCCAGCAGCACAAGACAGGGGGCTAACACTGAAGCTTTCTTT. This sequence encodes CASSTRQGANTEAFF.

The chain couples TRBV6-1 to TRBJ2-7; D gene unclear. Trimming pared 6 bases from V and 0 bases from J, leaving 15 bases between. CDR3 length: 15 residues. Germline V gene sequence: CDR1 MNHNS, CDR2 SASEGT. In DNA, the CDR3 is TGTGCCAGCAGCGGACGACAAACCTTCTCCTACGAGCAGTACTTC. The encoded protein is CASSGRQTFSYEQYF.

The gene calls are TRBV5-7 and TRBJ2-7, with a possible D match to TRBD1 (5 bases). TRBV5-7 is an ORF, and what it does is uncertain. V lost 4 bases, J lost 5 bases, and 13 bases lay in between. The CDR3 has 13 amino acids. CDR3 sequence: CASSQARVHEQYF. In DNA, the CDR3 is TGTGCCAGCAGCCAAGCCAGGGTCCACGAGCAGTACTTC.

The J gene is TRBJ2-3, the V gene TRBV29-1, with D unresolved. CDR3 length: 12 amino acids. The V and J ends lost 7 bases and 3 bases respectively, with 11 bases between them. CDR1 and CDR2 from the germline V gene are SQVTM and ANQGSEA. The CDR3 DNA is TGCAGCGGCGACAAGTCTACAGATACGCAGTATTTT. Translating it yields CSGDKSTDTQYF.

A few counts support this clone. Different DNA sequences within this sample yield the same CDR3. The chain is built from TRBV7-9 and TRBJ1-5, with TRBD1 identical over 9 bases. The V gene's germline CDR1 is SEHNR and CDR2 FQNEAQ (reference sequence). The V segment lost 9 bases and the J segment 1 base; nucleotides outside the gene matches: 4. This CDR3 spans 14 amino acids. The CDR3 protein is CASSGTGSNQPQHF. CDR3 in DNA: TGTGCCAGTTCCGGGACAGGGAGCAATCAGCCCCAGCATTTT. Full variable domain (rest looked up from reference TRBV7-9 and TRBJ1-5): DTGVSQNPRHKITKRGQNVTFRCDPISEHNRLYWYRQTLGQGPEFLTYFQNEAQLEKSRLLSDRFSAERPKGSFSTLEIQRTEQGDSAMYLCASSGTGSNQPQHFGDGTRLSIL.

This clone showed up just a few times. This chain links TRBV30 with TRBJ1-4; D not certain. Trimming took 0 bases from V and 12 from J, leaving 11 bases between them. The CDR3 is made up of 12 amino acids. CDR1 is GTSNPN and CDR2 is SVGIG in the germline V gene (reference sequence). The CDR3 DNA follows: TGTGCCTGGAGTGTATGGTTTGGTGAACTGTTTTTT. Translation: CAWSVWFGELFF. Supplemented by reference TRBV30 and TRBJ1-4, the full variable domain reads SQTIHQWPATLVQPVGSPLSLECTVEGTSNPNLYWYRQAAGRGLQLLFYSVGIGQISSEVPQNLSASRPQDRQFILSSKKLLLSDSGFYLCAWSVWFGELFFGSGTQLSVL.

This chain connects TRBV7-2 to TRBJ2-3, with 9 bases matching TRBD2. In germline, CDR1 is SGHTA, CDR2 FQGNSA. The CDR3 runs to 14 residues. The V and J ends lost 8 bases and 2 bases, in that order; junction bases with no gene match: 5. The chain's CDR3 is CASGLAGYTDTQYF. CDR3 bases: TGTGCCAGCGGGCTAGCGGGATACACAGATACGCAGTATTTT.

The table lists this clone with a few counts. In DNA form, the CDR3 reads TGTGCCAGCAGCCCCCACGGGGGCCCCACCTACGAGCAGTACTTC. Amino acids: CASSPHGGPTYEQYF. This chain uses TRBV27 with TRBJ2-7; D assignment may be TRBD1 or TRBD2 (6 bases each). The CDR3 extends over 15 amino acids. The V end lost 6 bases, the J end lost 2 bases, and 17 bases lay between the germline ends. Germline CDR1 and CDR2: MNHEY and SMNVEV (reference sequence).

The chain combines TRBV13 with TRBJ2-5; either TRBD1 or TRBD2 may fit D (5 bases each). V dropped 3 bases and J dropped 1 base, with 6 bases sitting between them. Germline values: CDR1 PRHDT, CDR2 FYEKMQ (reference sequence). The CDR3 totals 13 residues. The CDR3 DNA reads TGTGCCAGCAGCTTCGGGGCCCAAGAGACCCAGTACTTC. Translating it yields CASSFGAQETQYF.

Regarding this clone: This sample also contains other DNA sequences that code for the same CDR3. The V gene is TRBV20-1, the J gene TRBJ2-5; tentative D call: TRBD1 (6 bases). The CDR3 covers 11 residues. Trimming pared 6 bases from V and 3 bases from J, leaving 8 bases between. Per the germline V gene, CDR1 is DFQATT and CDR2 is SNEGSKA (reference sequence). The CDR3 bases are TGCAGTGCGTCAGGGGAAGAGACCCAGTACTTC. As protein: CSASGEETQYF.

The chain employs TRBV5-5 and TRBJ2-5; 9 bases align to TRBD1. Germline V gives CDR1 SGHKS, CDR2 YYEKEE (reference sequence). V lost 0 bases, J lost 1 base, and 4 bases stayed unmatched. This CDR3 is 16 amino acids long. The DNA of the CDR3 is TGTGCCAGCAGCTTGGTGGGGGGACAGGGCCAAGAGACCCAGTACTTC. It codes for CASSLVGGQGQETQYF.

This CDR3 is CASSPPPSGRATGELFF. As DNA, the CDR3 is TGTGCCAGCAGTCCCCCCCCCAGCGGGAGGGCCACCGGGGAGCTGTTTTTT. The chain couples TRBV28 to TRBJ2-2; 10 nucleotides agree with TRBD2. This CDR3 is built from 17 residues. The junction had 10 bases not matched to a gene; V was cut back by 5 bases and J by 4 bases. CDR1 MDHEN and CDR2 SYDVKM come from the germline V gene.

The rearrangement uses TRBV6-1 and TRBJ1-1, with D hard to call. This CDR3 is 16 amino acids long. Trimming left V 1 base short and J 4 bases short, with 16 bases between. Germline lookup yields CDR1 MNHNS and CDR2 SASEGT. This chain's CDR3 is CASSEVPLRLGTEAFF. CDR3 nucleotides: TGTGCCAGCAGTGAAGTGCCCCTTCGGTTGGGCACTGAAGCTTTCTTT.

A remark on this clone: This CDR3 is also generated by other DNA sequences in the sample. The chain carries TRBV5-1 and TRBJ2-5; a weak D match, TRBD2 (6 bases). The germline gives CDR1 SGHRS, CDR2 YFSETQ. The CDR3 loop spans 13 amino acids. Trimming took 2 bases from V and 5 from J, leaving 10 bases between them. As DNA, the CDR3 is TGCGCCAGCAGCTTACCGGGGGAGGAGACCCAGTACTTC. Protein: CASSLPGEETQYF.

The chain recombines TRBV18 with TRBJ1-1, with D tentatively TRBD1 (5 bases). The germline V and J ends were trimmed by 6 bases and 0 bases, with 23 bases remaining between them. The CDR3 extends over 18 amino acids. CDR1 is KGHSH and CDR2 is LQKENI in the germline V gene. The CDR3 nucleotides are TGTGCCAGCTCCCCCTACCGTTTCAGGGACCTCCTGAACACTGAAGCTTTCTTT. It is translated as CASSPYRFRDLLNTEAFF.

This chain connects TRBV9 to TRBJ2-1; 8 nucleotides line up with TRBD2. This CDR3 spans 13 amino acids. Germline V lookup: CDR1 SGDLS, CDR2 YYNGEE. The trim removed 3 bases at V and 14 bases at J, leaving 10 bases unmatched. Here the CDR3 reads CASSDGAGLAEFF. For the CDR3, the DNA is TGTGCCAGCAGCGACGGTGCCGGACTAGCAGAGTTCTTC.